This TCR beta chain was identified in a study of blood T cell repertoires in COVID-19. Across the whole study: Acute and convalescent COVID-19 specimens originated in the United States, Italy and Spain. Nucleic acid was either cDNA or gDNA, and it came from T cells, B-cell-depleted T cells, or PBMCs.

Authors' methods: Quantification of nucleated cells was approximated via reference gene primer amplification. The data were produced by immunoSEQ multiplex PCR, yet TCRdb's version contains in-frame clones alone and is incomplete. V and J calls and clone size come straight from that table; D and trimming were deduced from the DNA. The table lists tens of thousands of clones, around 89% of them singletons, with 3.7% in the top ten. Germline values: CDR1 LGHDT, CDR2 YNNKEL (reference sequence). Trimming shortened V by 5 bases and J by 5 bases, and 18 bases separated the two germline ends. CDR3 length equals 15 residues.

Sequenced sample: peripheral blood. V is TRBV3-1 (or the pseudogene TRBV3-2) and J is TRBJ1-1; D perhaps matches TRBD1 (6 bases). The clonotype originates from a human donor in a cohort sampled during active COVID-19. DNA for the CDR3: TGTGCCAGCAGCGATAGACAGGACATAGAGACTGAAGCTTTCTTT. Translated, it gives CASSDRQDIETEAFF.